Listed here is a single T cell receptor beta chain. Its matching antigen is unknown. Germline CDR1 is SGHRS and CDR2 is YFSETQ. The CDR3 consists of 14 residues. V gave up 4 bases and J gave up 3 bases; unmatched junction bases: 6. PCR was performed using 60 Vbeta and 13 Jbeta primers. Clones were sequenced by immunoSEQ multiplex PCR, and TCRdb holds only the in-frame ones, with some missing. The sample has about 110,000 clones, around 75% seen once; the top ten hold approximately 0.9%. The source of the sample is a study of cytomegalovirus exposure and HLA in healthy donors. Study conclusions and caveats: A list of 164 TCR beta chains associated with cytomegalovirus was given.

The chain links TRBV5-1 to TRBJ1-2; 7 bases agree with TRBD1. Sequencing was performed on PBMCs. The origin of this receptor is a woman in her thirties in good health and CMV-seronegative. This CDR3 reads CASSPGGTDYGYTF. The CDR3 DNA reads as TGCGCCAGCAGCCCAGGGGGAACTGACTATGGCTACACCTTC.